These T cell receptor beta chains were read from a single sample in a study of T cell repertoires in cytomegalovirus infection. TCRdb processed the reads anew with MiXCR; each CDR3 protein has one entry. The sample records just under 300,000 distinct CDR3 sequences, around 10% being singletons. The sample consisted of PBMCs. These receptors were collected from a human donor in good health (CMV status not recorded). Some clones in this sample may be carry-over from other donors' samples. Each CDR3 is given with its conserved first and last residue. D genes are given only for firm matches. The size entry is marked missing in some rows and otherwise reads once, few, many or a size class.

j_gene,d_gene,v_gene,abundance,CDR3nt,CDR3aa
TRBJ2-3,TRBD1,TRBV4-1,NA,TGCGCCAGCAGCCACCTTTATAAGGGGGCAGTTTCCACAGATACGCAGTATTTT,CASSHLYKGAVSTDTQYF
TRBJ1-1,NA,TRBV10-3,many,TGTGCCATCAGGTCCCAGGGAACTGAAGCTTTCTTT,CAIRSQGTEAFF
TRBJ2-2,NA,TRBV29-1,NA,TGCAGCTTCAGGGACACGAACACCGGGGAGCTGTTTTTT,CSFRDTNTGELFF
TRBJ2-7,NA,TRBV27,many,TGTGCCAGCAGTTGGGGGGTCTCCTACGAGCAGTACTTC,CASSWGVSYEQYF
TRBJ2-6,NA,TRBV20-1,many,TGCAGTGCTAGGGGCAGATTGACCTCCCCTGGGGCCAACGTCCTGACTTTC,CSARGRLTSPGANVLTF
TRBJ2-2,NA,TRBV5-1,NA,TGCGCCAGCAGGGGCCAAGGGAGCACCGGGGAGCTGTTTTTT,CASRGQGSTGELFF
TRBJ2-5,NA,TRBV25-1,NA,TGTGCCAGCAGAGGATTTGGGGAGTTCCAAGAGACCCAGTACTTC,CASRGFGEFQETQYF
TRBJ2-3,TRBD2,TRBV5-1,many,TGCGCCAGCAGCTTCACCGGGACTAGCGGGGTCACAGATACGCAGTATTTT,CASSFTGTSGVTDTQYF
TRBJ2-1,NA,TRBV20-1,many,TGCAGTGCTAGGGGGACCTTTGGGATCAATGAGCAGTTCTTC,CSARGTFGINEQFF
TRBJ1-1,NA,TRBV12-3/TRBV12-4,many,TGTGCCAGCAGTTTAAAGAGGAACACTGAAGCTTTCTTT,CASSLKRNTEAFF
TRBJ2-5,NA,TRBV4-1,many,TGCGCCAGCAGCCAAGAGATAGGGCTGGTCCAAGAGACCCAGTACTTC,CASSQEIGLVQETQYF
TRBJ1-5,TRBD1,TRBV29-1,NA,TGCAGCGTCGGACAGGGGGTGCGGCAGCCCCAGCATTTT,CSVGQGVRQPQHF
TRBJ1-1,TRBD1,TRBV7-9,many,TGTGCCAGCAGCCCGGACAGGGGGGGCTCGAACACTGAAGCTTTCTTT,CASSPDRGGSNTEAFF
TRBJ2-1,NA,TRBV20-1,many,TGCAGTGCCCTCGGGACCGAGTCCTACAATGAGCAGTTCTTC,CSALGTESYNEQFF
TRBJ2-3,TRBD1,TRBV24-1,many,TGTGCCACCAGTGATTCGACAGGGGGCCTAGTATCCGGAGATACGCAGTATTTT,CATSDSTGGLVSGDTQYF
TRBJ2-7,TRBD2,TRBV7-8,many,TGTGCCAGCAGCCTAATCGGGGGGGCCTACGAGCAGTACTTC,CASSLIGGAYEQYF
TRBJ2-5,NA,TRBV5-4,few,TGTGCCAGCAGCTTGGTGGGAATCGGGGCACAAGAGACCCAGTACTTC,CASSLVGIGAQETQYF
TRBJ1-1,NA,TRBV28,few,TGTGCCAGCAGTTCCCTTGGGGGAGCTTTAACTGAAGCTTTCTTT,CASSSLGGALTEAFF
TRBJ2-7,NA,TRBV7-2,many,TGTGCCAGCAGCTCACCTAGCGTTGCCTACGAGCAGTACTTC,CASSSPSVAYEQYF
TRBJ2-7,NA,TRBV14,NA,TGTGCCAGCAGCCAGAACAGGCGCGAGCAGTACTTC,CASSQNRREQYF
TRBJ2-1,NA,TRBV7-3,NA,TGTGCCAGCAGCTTAAACGGGCCAGTTGGGGAGCAGTTCTTC,CASSLNGPVGEQFF
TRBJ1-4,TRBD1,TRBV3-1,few,TGTGCCAGCAGCGGCTCCGGGACAGGGAGTGAAAAACTGTTTTTT,CASSGSGTGSEKLFF
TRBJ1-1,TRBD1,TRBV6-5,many,TGTGCCAGCAGTTACGGGACAGCTGAAGCTTTCTTT,CASSYGTAEAFF
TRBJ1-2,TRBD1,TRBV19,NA,TGTGCCAGTAGCGACAGGGGGCTTTCTGGCTACACCTTC,CASSDRGLSGYTF
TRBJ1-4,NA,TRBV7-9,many,TGTGCCAGCAGCTTAAATCTTGCAACTAATGAAAAACTGTTTTTT,CASSLNLATNEKLFF
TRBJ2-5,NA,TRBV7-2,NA,TGTGCCAGCAGCCTCCAGACAGCAGAGACCCAGTACTTC,CASSLQTAETQYF
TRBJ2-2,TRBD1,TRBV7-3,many,TGTGCCAGCTCGCGAAGGCAGGGGGCGACCGGGGAGCTGTTTTTT,CASSRRQGATGELFF
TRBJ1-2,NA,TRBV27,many,TGTGCCAGCAGTTTATCCTCCGGGGGTCTGGCTAACTATGGCTACACCTTC,CASSLSSGGLANYGYTF
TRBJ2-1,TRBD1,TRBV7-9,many,TGTGCCAGCAGCTTACTTACCGACAGGGGAAATGAGCAGTTCTTC,CASSLLTDRGNEQFF
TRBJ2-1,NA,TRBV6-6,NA,TGTGCCAGCATCTCGCGGGGCAGGCGACCCTCCTTACAGGATGAGCAGTTCTTC,CASISRGRRPSLQDEQFF
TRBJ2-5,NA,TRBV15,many,TGTGCCACCAGTACGGGAAGGACGAGAGAGACCCAGTACTTC,CATSTGRTRETQYF
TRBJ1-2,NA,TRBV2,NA,TGTGCCAGCAGTGAAGCTGAGGGCAAGGGCTACACCTTC,CASSEAEGKGYTF
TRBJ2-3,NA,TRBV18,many,TGTGCCAGCTCACCAAACTCCGGTGGGACAGATACGCAGTATTTT,CASSPNSGGTDTQYF
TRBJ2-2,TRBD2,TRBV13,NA,TGTGCCAGCAGCTTAGTATCTAGCGGGGAATACACCGGGGAGCTGTTTTTT,CASSLVSSGEYTGELFF
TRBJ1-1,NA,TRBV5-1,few,TGCGCCAGCAGCCGCCAGGCCGAAAACACTGAAGCTTTCTTT,CASSRQAENTEAFF
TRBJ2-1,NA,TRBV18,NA,TGTGCCAGCTCTCCCCAGGAAACCTCCTACAATGAGCAGTTCTTC,CASSPQETSYNEQFF
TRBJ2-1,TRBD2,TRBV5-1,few,TGCGCCAGCAGCTTGGAAGCTAGCGGGGCGTCCTACAATGAGCAGTTCTTC,CASSLEASGASYNEQFF
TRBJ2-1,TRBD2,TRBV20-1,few,TGCAGTGCCAGCCAGCGGGGGGGCGCCAATGAGCAGTTCTTC,CSASQRGGANEQFF
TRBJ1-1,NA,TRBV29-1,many,TGCAGCGTTGAACAAGCAAACACTGAAGCTTTCTTT,CSVEQANTEAFF
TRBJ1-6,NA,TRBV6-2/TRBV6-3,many,TGTGCCAGCAGTTACTCGAGTCACAATAATTCACCCCTCCACTTT,CASSYSSHNNSPLHF
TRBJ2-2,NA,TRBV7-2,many,TGTGCCAGCACCAGCTATTACAGGGCTACTGGGCGAACCGGGGAGCTGTTTTTT,CASTSYYRATGRTGELFF